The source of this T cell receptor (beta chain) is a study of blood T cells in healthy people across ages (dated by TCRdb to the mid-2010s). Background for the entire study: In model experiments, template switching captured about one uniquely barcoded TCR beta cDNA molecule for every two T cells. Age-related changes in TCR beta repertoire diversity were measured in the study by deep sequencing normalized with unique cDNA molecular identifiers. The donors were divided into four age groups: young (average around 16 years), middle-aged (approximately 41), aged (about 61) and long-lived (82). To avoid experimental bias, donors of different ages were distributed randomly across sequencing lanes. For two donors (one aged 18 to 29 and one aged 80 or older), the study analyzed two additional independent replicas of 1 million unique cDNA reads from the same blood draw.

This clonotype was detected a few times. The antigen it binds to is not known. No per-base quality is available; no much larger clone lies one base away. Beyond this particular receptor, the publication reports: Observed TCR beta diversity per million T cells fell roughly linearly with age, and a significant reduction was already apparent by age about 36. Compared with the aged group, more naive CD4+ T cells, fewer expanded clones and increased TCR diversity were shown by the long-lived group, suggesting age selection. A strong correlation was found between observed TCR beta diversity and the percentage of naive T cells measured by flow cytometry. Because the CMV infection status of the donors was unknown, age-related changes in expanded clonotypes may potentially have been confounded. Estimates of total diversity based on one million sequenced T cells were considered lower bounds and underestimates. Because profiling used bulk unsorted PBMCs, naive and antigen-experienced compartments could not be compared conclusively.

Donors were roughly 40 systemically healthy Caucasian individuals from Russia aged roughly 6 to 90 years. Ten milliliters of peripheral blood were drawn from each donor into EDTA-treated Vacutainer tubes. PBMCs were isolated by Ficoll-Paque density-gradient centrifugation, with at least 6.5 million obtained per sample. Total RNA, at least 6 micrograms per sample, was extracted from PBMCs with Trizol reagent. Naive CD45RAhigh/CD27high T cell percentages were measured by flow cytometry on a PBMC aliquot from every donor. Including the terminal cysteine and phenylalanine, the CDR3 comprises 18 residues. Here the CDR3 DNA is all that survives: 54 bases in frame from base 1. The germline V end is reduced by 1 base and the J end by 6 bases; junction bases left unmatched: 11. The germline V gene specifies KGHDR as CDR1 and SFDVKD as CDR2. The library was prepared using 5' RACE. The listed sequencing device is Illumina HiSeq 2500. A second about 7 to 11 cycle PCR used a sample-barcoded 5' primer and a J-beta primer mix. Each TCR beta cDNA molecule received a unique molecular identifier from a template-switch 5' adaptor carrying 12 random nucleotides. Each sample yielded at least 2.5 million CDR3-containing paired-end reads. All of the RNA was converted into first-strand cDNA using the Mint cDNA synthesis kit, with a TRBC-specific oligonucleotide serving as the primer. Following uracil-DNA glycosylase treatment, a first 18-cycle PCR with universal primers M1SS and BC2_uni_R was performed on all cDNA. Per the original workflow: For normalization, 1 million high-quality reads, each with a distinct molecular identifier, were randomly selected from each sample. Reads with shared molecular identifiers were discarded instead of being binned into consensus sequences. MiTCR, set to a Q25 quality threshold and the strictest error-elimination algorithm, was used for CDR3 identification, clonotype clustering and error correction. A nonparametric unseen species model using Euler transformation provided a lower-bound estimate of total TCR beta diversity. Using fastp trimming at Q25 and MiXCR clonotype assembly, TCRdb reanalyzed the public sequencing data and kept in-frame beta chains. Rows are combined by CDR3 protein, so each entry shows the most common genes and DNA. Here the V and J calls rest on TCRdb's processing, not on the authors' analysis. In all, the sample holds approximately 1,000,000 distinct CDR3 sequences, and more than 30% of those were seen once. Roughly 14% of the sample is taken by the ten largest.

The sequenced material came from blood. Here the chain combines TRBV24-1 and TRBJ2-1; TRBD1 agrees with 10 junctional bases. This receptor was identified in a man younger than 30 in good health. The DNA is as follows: TGTGCCACCAGTGATTTTAAGTCCGGGACAGGGGTTCTCAATGAGCAGTTCTTC. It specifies CATSDFKSGTGVLNEQFF.